These 3 T cell receptor beta chains share one sample of origin, sequenced in a study of cytomegalovirus exposure and HLA in healthy donors. 13 Jbeta primers and 60 Vbeta primers were used for the PCR. Profiling relied on immunoSEQ multiplex PCR, and the TCRdb table lists in-frame clones only, not all of them. In the table there are about 130,000 clones, around 85% of which are singletons. The sequencing sample was made of PBMCs. The source of these receptors is a boy younger than 18 in good health and CMV-seronegative.

This chain uses TRBV4-3 with TRBJ2-1, with D hard to call. V was trimmed by 0 bases and J by 5 bases, leaving 8 bases between them. There are 14 residues in the CDR3. In germline, CDR1 is LGHNA, CDR2 YSLEER. The CDR3 DNA sequence: TGCGCCAGCAGCCAAGAGCGTTTTCACAATGAGCAGTTCTTC. This codes for CASSQERFHNEQFF.

The chain recombines TRBV5-1 with TRBJ2-5; D is undetermined. V lost 2 bases and J 0 bases, leaving 8 bases between the germline ends. Germline V gives CDR1 SGHRS, CDR2 YFSETQ. This CDR3 has 14 amino acids. Here the CDR3 reads CASSLASYQETQYF. As DNA, the CDR3 is TGCGCCAGCAGCTTAGCTTCGTACCAAGAGACCCAGTACTTC.

V is TRBV6-1 and J is TRBJ1-4; 10 bases line up with TRBD1. Germline V gene lookup returns CDR1 MNHNS and CDR2 SASEGT. The CDR3 is 14 amino acids. V was pared by 5 bases and J by 8 bases, with 5 bases of the junction left unmatched. The CDR3 sequence is CASSWDRGEEKLFF. The CDR3 region has the DNA TGTGCCAGCAGTTGGGACAGGGGAGAGGAAAAACTGTTTTTT.